What follows are 25 T cell receptor beta chains derived from one specimen sequenced in a study of T cell responses to AZD1222 COVID-19 vaccine. Generated by immunoSEQ multiplex PCR, the TCRdb table keeps only in-frame clones and is missing some. The sample lists about 76,000 clones, roughly nine tenths occurring once. Sequencing was performed on peripheral blood, taken on day 0 of AZD1222 vaccination. The source of these receptors is an adult in good health.

V is TRBV4-3 and J is TRBJ1-6, with 9 bases lining up with TRBD1. This CDR3 spans 16 amino acids. Looked up from germline, CDR1 is LGHNA and CDR2 is YSLEER. V gave up 0 bases and J gave up 8 bases; unmatched junction bases: 5. CDR3 protein: CASSQDEGQGDSPLHF. CDR3 nucleotides: TGCGCCAGCAGCCAAGATGAGGGACAGGGAGATTCACCCCTCCACTTT.

The chain recombines TRBV5-1 with TRBJ1-2, with D possibly matching TRBD1 (6 bases). CDR1 and CDR2 (germline): SGHRS, YFSETQ. With 4 bases removed from V and 5 bases from J, the gap between germline ends came to 9 bases. This CDR3 is built from 12 residues. The CDR3 DNA reads TGCGCCAGCAGCGCAGGGGAGTATGGCTACACCTTC. It encodes CASSAGEYGYTF.

The V and J genes are TRBV6-2 or TRBV6-3 and TRBJ1-5; tentatively, D is TRBD1 (5 bases). Germline CDR1 MNHEY, CDR2 SVGEGT. Trimming removed 6 bases at V and 3 bases at J, with 15 bases between. CDR3 length: 15 amino acids. Written as DNA, the CDR3 is TGTGCCAGCAGCCGACGTGGGGACCACAATCAGCCCCAGCATTTT. Its protein is CASSRRGDHNQPQHF.

This clone was detected a few times. The chain joins TRBV27 to TRBJ1-1; D ambiguous. Trimming removed 5 bases from V and 1 base from J, with 8 bases in between. Per the germline V gene, CDR1 is MNHEY and CDR2 is SMNVEV (reference sequence). The CDR3 extends over 13 amino acids. CDR3 bases: TGTGCCAGCAGTAGCCAGGAGAACACTGAAGCTTTCTTT. Translation gives CASSSQENTEAFF.

A single count supports this clone. V is TRBV6-6 and J is TRBJ2-1; D gene uncertain. Trimming pared 0 bases from V and 9 bases from J, leaving 9 bases between. Germline V lookup: CDR1 MNHNY, CDR2 SVGAGI (reference sequence). The CDR3 has 13 amino acids. Here the CDR3 reads CASSYSTLGEQFF. As DNA, the CDR3 is TGTGCCAGCAGTTACTCAACACTGGGTGAGCAGTTCTTC.

This chain connects TRBV29-1 to TRBJ1-4; 9 nucleotides align to TRBD1. Germline CDR1 reads SQVTM; CDR2 reads ANQGSEA. The CDR3 is 12 amino acids. V shed 4 bases and J 7 bases; nucleotides not matched to a gene: 1. CDR3 DNA sequence: TGCAGCGTTGTGGGACAGGGTGAAAAACTGTTTTTT. Translation gives CSVVGQGEKLFF.

V and J are TRBV3-1 (or the pseudogene TRBV3-2) and TRBJ1-1; TRBD1 is a possible D gene (6 bases). Trimming took 7 bases from V and 3 from J, leaving 12 bases between them. CDR1 LGHDT and CDR2 YNNKEL come from the germline V gene (reference sequence). The CDR3 extends over 13 amino acids. CDR3 loop: CASTLGGDTEAFF. The CDR3 nucleotides read TGTGCCAGCACCTTAGGGGGGGACACTGAAGCTTTCTTT.

On this clone itself: This sample includes further DNA sequences coding for the same CDR3. V usage is TRBV11-3 and J usage is TRBJ2-2; TRBD1 agrees at 10 bases. The length of the CDR3 is 15 residues. Germline CDR1 reads SGHNT; CDR2 reads YENEEA. With 5 bases clipped from V and 7 bases from J, the junction kept 7 bases outside the gene matches. CDR3 sequence (DNA): TGTGCCAGCAGCCCCGGGACAGGGGTGATCGGGGAGCTGTTTTTT. Residues: CASSPGTGVIGELFF.

The chain couples TRBV2 to TRBJ2-1; TRBD1 matches 7 bases. The germline gives CDR1 SNHLY, CDR2 FYNNEI. The trim removed 10 bases at V and 4 bases at J, leaving 10 bases unmatched. The CDR3 totals 14 residues. CDR3 amino acids: CATGKGALYNEQFF. The CDR3 nucleotides are TGTGCCACCGGGAAGGGGGCCTTATACAATGAGCAGTTCTTC.

The V call is TRBV18, the J call TRBJ2-6; possible D gene TRBD2, 6 bases. Looked up from germline, CDR1 is KGHSH and CDR2 is LQKENI. The CDR3 runs 17 residues. Trimming took off 6 bases at V and 4 bases at J, with 19 bases between the two ends. The CDR3 sequence is CASSTGSGTVGANVLTF. In DNA, the CDR3 is TGTGCCAGCTCTACCGGTTCAGGGACTGTGGGGGCCAACGTCCTGACTTTC.

The table lists this clone with a count of one. The V and J genes are TRBV30 and TRBJ1-5; TRBD1 agrees at 9 bases. The CDR3 runs to 17 residues. V was pared by 3 bases and J by 0 bases, with 9 bases of the junction left unmatched. CDR1 is GTSNPN and CDR2 is SVGIG in the germline V gene (reference sequence). The chain's CDR3 is CAWSAGTGTSSNQPQHF. Here the CDR3 DNA reads TGTGCCTGGAGCGCCGGGACAGGGACCTCTAGCAATCAGCCCCAGCATTTT. The variable domain in full, completed from reference TRBV30 and TRBJ1-5, reads SQTIHQWPATLVQPVGSPLSLECTVEGTSNPNLYWYRQAAGRGLQLLFYSVGIGQISSEVPQNLSASRPQDRQFILSSKKLLLSDSGFYLCAWSAGTGTSSNQPQHFGDGTRLSIL.

This chain links TRBV5-1 with TRBJ2-3; tentatively, D is TRBD2 (6 bases). With 6 bases removed from V and 0 bases from J, the gap between germline ends came to 14 bases. The CDR3 is 15 amino acids. Germline V gene sequence: CDR1 SGHRS, CDR2 YFSETQ. DNA for the CDR3: TGCGCCAGCACCTTCGGCGGGACTAGCACAGATACGCAGTATTTT. The encoded protein is CASTFGGTSTDTQYF.

The chain combines TRBV7-2 with TRBJ2-7; D gene uncertain. Germline V lookup: CDR1 SGHTA, CDR2 FQGNSA. V lost 5 bases and J 2 bases, leaving 4 bases between the germline ends. CDR3 length: 11 amino acids. The CDR3 coding sequence is TGTGCCAGCAGCCTGACCTACGAGCAGTACTTC. It specifies CASSLTYEQYF.

The CDR3 DNA reads as TGTGCCAGCAGCGTAGGACAGGGTAGGAACACTGAAGCTTTCTTT. It specifies CASSVGQGRNTEAFF. The chain recombines TRBV9 with TRBJ1-1; 7 nucleotides agree with TRBD1. Germline values: CDR1 SGDLS, CDR2 YYNGEE. The CDR3 consists of 15 residues. J gave up 1 base and V 0 bases, and 3 bases lay outside the gene matches.

Comments on this clone: This specimen includes other DNA sequences encoding the same CDR3. The chain employs TRBV12-3 or TRBV12-4 and TRBJ1-2; D is unclear. Trimming cost V 1 base and J 4 bases, with 4 bases left between them. The CDR3 totals 12 residues. CDR3 nucleotide sequence: TGTGCCAGCAGTTTAGGCAGCTATGGCTACACCTTC. Translated, it gives CASSLGSYGYTF.

This chain's CDR3 is CASSLGQGNEQYF. The DNA for the CDR3 is TGTGCCAGCAGTTTAGGACAGGGGAACGAGCAGTACTTC. The chain recombines TRBV12-3 or TRBV12-4 with TRBJ2-7; 8 bases map to TRBD1. V lost 1 base and J lost 5; bases outside the gene matches: 1. The CDR3 is made up of 13 amino acids.

The chain employs TRBV18 and TRBJ1-5; no firm D call. Trimming stripped 3 bases from V and 3 bases from J, with 15 bases between. This CDR3 is 16 amino acids long. Germline CDR1 KGHSH, CDR2 LQKENI. The chain's CDR3 is CASSPQVTATNQPQHF. The CDR3 DNA is TGTGCCAGCTCACCCCAGGTAACAGCGACCAATCAGCCCCAGCATTTT.

The J gene is TRBJ1-2, the V gene TRBV7-9; D remains unclear. This CDR3 region has 14 residues. V lost 5 bases and J lost 3, with 13 bases in between. The germline gives CDR1 SEHNR, CDR2 FQNEAQ (reference sequence). The CDR3 is CASSLATFDYGYTF. The CDR3 DNA sequence: TGTGCCAGCAGCCTCGCAACGTTCGACTATGGCTACACCTTC.

The chain couples TRBV7-9 to TRBJ1-1, with D perhaps TRBD1 (6 bases). This CDR3 comprises 12 residues. V was trimmed by 4 bases and J by 8 bases, leaving 11 bases between them. The germline gives CDR1 SEHNR, CDR2 FQNEAQ (reference sequence). CDR3 amino acids: CASSSGTGEAFF. Here the CDR3 DNA reads TGTGCCAGCAGCTCCGGTACAGGGGAAGCTTTCTTT.

The chain combines TRBV7-2 with TRBJ2-7; 9 nucleotides match TRBD2. The V gene's germline CDR1 is SGHTA and CDR2 FQGNSA. Germline trimming cut 6 bases from V and 2 bases from J; bases unmatched to any gene: 5. This CDR3 is 14 amino acids long. The CDR3: CASRQIAGAYEQYF. In DNA, the CDR3 is TGTGCCAGCAGACAAATAGCGGGAGCCTACGAGCAGTACTTC.

V is TRBV5-8 and J is TRBJ1-6; D call uncertain. The length of the CDR3 is 18 residues. Deletions cut 0 bases from V and 4 bases from J, with 17 bases between. The germline V gene has CDR1 SGHTS and CDR2 YDEGEE. The CDR3 protein is CASSLVLGSTSYNSPLHF. DNA for the CDR3: TGTGCCAGCAGCTTGGTCTTGGGCAGCACCTCTTATAATTCACCCCTCCACTTT.

This rearrangement joins TRBV3-1 (or the pseudogene TRBV3-2) to TRBJ1-4; D gene ambiguous. The CDR3 is 12 residues long. The germline V gene has CDR1 LGHDT and CDR2 YNNKEL (reference sequence). V was cut by 5 bases and J by 7 bases, with 8 bases left in between. The CDR3 loop is CASSEAGEKLFF. In nucleotides, the CDR3 is TGTGCCAGCAGCGAGGCGGGTGAAAAACTGTTTTTT.

V gene TRBV29-1 combines with J gene TRBJ1-1; the D is unclear. CDR1 and CDR2 from the germline V gene are SQVTM and ANQGSEA. The CDR3 sequence is 13 residues long. The germline V and J ends were trimmed by 1 base and 0 bases, with 6 bases remaining between them. CDR3 region: CSVEAQMNTEAFF. In DNA form, the CDR3 reads TGCAGCGTTGAAGCACAGATGAACACTGAAGCTTTCTTT.

DNA of the CDR3: TGCGCCAGCAGCCAGACAGGGGGCTATGGCTACACCTTC. Translating it yields CASSQTGGYGYTF. The chain links TRBV5-1 to TRBJ1-2; 9 bases are a match to TRBD1. In germline, CDR1 is SGHRS, CDR2 YFSETQ. J was trimmed by 4 bases and V by 4 bases; bases with no gene match: 2. The CDR3 runs to 13 residues.

The chain joins TRBV6-5 to TRBJ2-7; 7 bases fit TRBD1. The CDR3 is made up of 16 amino acids. Trimming cost V 4 bases and J 4 bases; bases outside gene matches: 13. Germline values: CDR1 MNHEY, CDR2 SVGAGI. In DNA form, the CDR3 reads TGTGCCAGCAGTTTGAGATGGACAGGAGCAGTATACGAGCAGTACTTC. This gives the protein CASSLRWTGAVYEQYF.